This is a list of T cell receptor beta chains from one sample in a study of blood T cells in healthy people across ages. Using its own MiXCR run on the 5' RACE reads, TCRdb lists one record per CDR3 protein. The sample lists about 1.8 million distinct CDR3 sequences; about 50% were seen once. Sequenced material: blood. These receptors were obtained from a woman in her thirties or forties in good health. Each CDR3 is given with its conserved first and last residue. A D gene is named only where the DNA matches it firmly. Expanded clones get a size class; other rows say once, few or many, or leave the size out.

D: TRBD2; size: few; V: TRBV20-1; J: TRBJ2-1; CDR3: CSATSGRANEQFF; DNA: TGCAGTGCAACCTCGGGGAGGGCCAATGAGCAGTTCTTC
D: -; size: -; V: TRBV7-9; J: TRBJ2-1; CDR3: CASSLDNRRQFF; DNA: TGTGCCAGCAGCTTAGACAACCGGAGGCAGTTCTTC
D: TRBD2; size: many; V: TRBV7-2; J: TRBJ2-1; CDR3: CASSLTSGGFNEQFF; DNA: TGTGCCAGCAGCTTGACTAGCGGGGGGTTCAATGAGCAGTTCTTC
D: TRBD2; size: -; V: TRBV18; J: TRBJ2-1; CDR3: CASSPRSGLAVEQFF; DNA: TGTGCCAGCTCACCACGGTCGGGACTAGCGGTTGAGCAGTTCTTC
D: -; size: -; V: TRBV21-1; J: TRBJ2-3; CDR3: CASSKGKRGASDTRYF; DNA: TGTGCCAGCAGCAAGGGGAAGCGGGGGGCATCAGATACGCGGTATTTT
D: -; size: -; V: TRBV15; J: TRBJ2-3; CDR3: CATRGSLVTDTQYF; DNA: TGTGCCACCAGGGGTAGCCTGGTCACAGATACGCAGTATTTT
D: TRBD1; size: -; V: TRBV5-5; J: TRBJ2-7; CDR3: CASSFLGQGALYEQYF; DNA: TGTGCCAGCAGCTTCCTGGGACAGGGGGCTCTCTACGAGCAGTACTTC
D: -; size: few; V: TRBV27; J: TRBJ2-7; CDR3: CASSAVPGTGTHEQYF; DNA: TGTGCCAGCAGTGCTGTTCCCGGCACAGGGACCCACGAGCAGTACTTC
D: -; size: -; V: TRBV29-1; J: TRBJ1-1; CDR3: CSVDRARGEPLNTEAFF; DNA: TGCAGCGTTGATCGAGCTCGTGGGGAACCCCTAAACACTGAAGCTTTCTTT
D: -; size: -; V: TRBV2; J: TRBJ2-1; CDR3: CASRAGTSNEQFF; DNA: TGTGCCAGCAGAGCCGGGACATCGAATGAGCAGTTCTTC
D: -; size: -; V: TRBV18; J: TRBJ2-7; CDR3: CASAPKVYEQYF; DNA: TGTGCCAGCGCACCAAAAGTCTACGAGCAGTACTTC
D: -; size: many; V: TRBV7-2; J: TRBJ2-1; CDR3: CASSLVGRNEQFF; DNA: TGTGCCAGCAGCTTAGTGGGTCGTAATGAGCAGTTCTTC
D: TRBD1; size: -; V: TRBV20-1; J: TRBJ2-5; CDR3: CSAKTGILNKETQYF; DNA: TGCAGTGCAAAGACAGGGATACTCAATAAAGAGACCCAGTACTTC
D: TRBD1; size: -; V: TRBV15; J: TRBJ1-5; CDR3: CATSRDRGTGDYSNQPQHF; DNA: TGTGCCACCAGCAGAGATAGGGGGACAGGGGATTATAGCAATCAGCCCCAGCATTTT